This T cell receptor (beta chain) was recorded in a study of T-cell memory formation after mild COVID-19. TCRdb recomputed calls from the 5' RACE reads with MiXCR, one row per CDR3 protein. In the table there are hundreds of thousands of distinct CDR3 sequences, 15% to 20% of which are singletons. This clonotype has only a few counts. This CDR3 region has 16 residues. Germline assignment: CDR1 SGDLS and CDR2 YYNGEE. The V end was cut by 3 bases, the J end by 3 bases, with 19 bases between. V gene TRBV9 combines with J gene TRBJ2-7; the D gene could be TRBD1 or TRBD2 (5 bases each). This receptor was identified in an adult woman who had mild COVID-19 (a few samples of this study predate the infection). Cell type and time point are not known. The sample taken for sequencing was PBMCs or a T cell subset sorted from them (not recorded which). The CDR3 spells CASSGRPGRNFYEQYF. In DNA, the CDR3 is TGTGCCAGCAGCGGAAGACCGGGACGGAATTTCTACGAGCAGTACTTC. Full variable domain (outside the CDR3, taken from reference TRBV9 and TRBJ2-7): DSGVTQTPKHLITATGQRVTLRCSPRSGDLSVYWYQQSLDQGLQFLIQYYNGEERAKGNILERFSAQQFPDLHSELNLSSLELGDSALYFCASSGRPGRNFYEQYFGPGTRLTVT.